Listed below are T cell receptor beta chains from one sample, sequenced in a study of response to subunit inactivated influenza vaccine. TCRdb analysed the RT-PCR reads with MiXCR anew, one entry per CDR3 protein. The table shows roughly 630,000 distinct CDR3 sequences, with roughly 15% occurring only once. The material sequenced was PBMCs from blood, taken roughly 2 weeks before vaccination. These TCRs come from a man aged 50 or older who received an inactivated influenza vaccine. CDR3s include the opening cysteine and the closing phenylalanine or tryptophan. The D gene is left open where the match is weak. Size is omitted from some rows. Given values are once, few, many or a class for expanded clones.

cdr3_nt cdr3_aa j_call v_call d_call clone_size
TGCAGTGCTAGAGGGGAAAGGACTAGCGGGAGTCGAACCCAGTACTTC CSARGERTSGSRTQYF TRBJ2-5 TRBV20-1 TRBD2 many
TGTGCCACCAGCAGAGATATGGGTGGCTACACCTTC CATSRDMGGYTF TRBJ1-2 TRBV15 - few
TGTGCCAGCAGCCCGCTAACAGGGGTAAGGTCACCCCTCCACTTT CASSPLTGVRSPLHF TRBJ1-6 TRBV6-2/TRBV6-3 TRBD1 many
TGTGCCATCAGTGAGCGGGCAGACTATGGCTACACCTTC CAISERADYGYTF TRBJ1-2 TRBV10-3 - -
TGTGCCAGCAGCCGCCAGGAGGGGTCGGGCACAGATACGCAGTATTTT CASSRQEGSGTDTQYF TRBJ2-3 TRBV7-8 - -
TGTGCCAGCTCACCACCGAAGGGACCGGTGGGTGGGAGCTCCTACAATGAGCAGTTCTTC CASSPPKGPVGGSSYNEQFF TRBJ2-1 TRBV18 - few
TGTGCCAGCAGCCAAGAGCTAGCGGCAATGGAGACCCAGTACTTC CASSQELAAMETQYF TRBJ2-5 TRBV3-1 TRBD2 few
TGTGCCATCACCCCATCGACAGGGGCAGGTACCGGGGAGCTGTTTTTT CAITPSTGAGTGELFF TRBJ2-2 TRBV10-3 TRBD1 -
TGTGCCAGCAGTCCACCTCCGGGACAGGGAACTTATCAGCAGTACTTC CASSPPPGQGTYQQYF TRBJ2-7 TRBV12-3/TRBV12-4 TRBD1 -
TGCGCCAGCAGCTTGTCTGGCAGCCAACTCGGGGAGCTGTTTTTT CASSLSGSQLGELFF TRBJ2-2 TRBV5-1 - -
TGTGCCAGCAGTTTTTTGGGACAGCTATTCTTGAGTGGCTACACCTTC CASSFLGQLFLSGYTF TRBJ1-2 TRBV28 TRBD1 few
TGCGCCAGCAGCTTGGCAGTCTCCAGGAATGAGCAGTTCTTC CASSLAVSRNEQFF TRBJ2-1 TRBV5-1 - -